Shown below are 29 T cell receptor beta chains from a single sample sequenced in a study of blood T cell repertoires in COVID-19 (dated by TCRdb to about 2020). The method was the immunoSEQ multiplex PCR assay. Not all clones reach the TCRdb copy of this immuneACCESS table, which keeps in-frame sequences only. Checked studies attribute under half of the gap to unresolved V genes and leave the rest unexplained. This sample is represented by around 80,000 clones; about four fifths of them were singletons. Clones ranked in the top ten supply around 20% of the sample. The material sequenced was peripheral blood. Every receptor here comes from an elderly woman with active or convalescent COVID-19.

The chain joins TRBV4-1 to TRBJ2-3; D is ambiguous. The germline V gene has CDR1 MGHRA and CDR2 YSYEKL. The CDR3 consists of 13 residues. The V gene lost 1 base and the J gene lost 5 bases, with 7 bases spanning the gap. CDR3 residues: CASSQVSGDTQYF. CDR3 sequence (DNA): TGCGCCAGCAGCCAAGTATCGGGAGATACGCAGTATTTT.

The rearrangement joins TRBV6-2 or TRBV6-3 to TRBJ2-1; D is unresolved. Germline CDR1 MNHEY, CDR2 SVGEGT. The CDR3 consists of 14 residues. Trimming removed 5 bases from V and 6 bases from J, with 14 bases in between. CDR3 DNA: TGTGCCAGCAGTAACCCCGGTTGGAGCAATGAGCAGTTCTTC. Translation: CASSNPGWSNEQFF.

The chain uses TRBV7-3 and TRBJ2-1; the D gene is possibly TRBD1 (6 bases). The V end lost 2 bases, the J end lost 7 bases, and 15 bases lay between the germline ends. This CDR3 region has 15 residues. The germline gives CDR1 SGHTA, CDR2 FQGTGA. The CDR3 DNA reads TGTGCCAGCAGCTTAGGGTCAGGGGAAGCTAATGAGCAGTTCTTC. Translating gives CASSLGSGEANEQFF. The full variable domain, its missing parts supplied by reference TRBV7-3 and TRBJ2-1, is GAGVSQTPSNKVTEKGKYVELRCDPISGHTALYWYRQSLGQGPEFLIYFQGTGAADDSGLPNDRFFAVRPEGSVSTLKIQRTERGDSAVYLCASSLGSGEANEQFFGPGTRLTVL.

Written as DNA, the CDR3 is TGTGCCAGTAGTATCCGGACAGGGGGGACTGAAGCTTTCTTT. Translating gives CASSIRTGGTEAFF. This chain links TRBV19 with TRBJ1-1; 10 bases fit TRBD1. The CDR3 covers 14 residues. Looked up from germline, CDR1 is LNHDA and CDR2 is SQIVND (reference sequence). V shed 3 bases and J 5 bases; nucleotides not matched to a gene: 3.

The chain joins TRBV7-2 to TRBJ2-4; 12 positions match TRBD2. This CDR3 has 18 amino acids. Germline CDR1 reads SGHTA; CDR2 reads FQGNSA. V shed 8 bases and J 0 bases; nucleotides not matched to a gene: 11. CDR3 coding DNA: TGTGCCAGCCCCGGAACTAGCGGGGGGAGAATAGCCAAAAACATTCAGTACTTC. Amino acid sequence: CASPGTSGGRIAKNIQYF.

This clone came up a few times. This chain uses TRBV6-2 or TRBV6-3 with TRBJ1-1, with D possibly matching TRBD1 (6 bases). Trimming took 5 bases from V and 7 from J, leaving 14 bases between them. Germline assignment: CDR1 MNHEY and CDR2 SVGEGT. The CDR3 is 13 amino acids. In DNA, the CDR3 is TGTGCCAGCAGTCTCCGGACAGCTTTTGAAGCTTTCTTT. Its translation is CASSLRTAFEAFF.

CDR3 sequence: CASSGKTRAGGQATQYF. The CDR3 DNA sequence: TGTGCCAGCAGCGGGAAGACAAGAGCGGGGGGCCAAGCTACGCAGTATTTT. This sequence joins TRBV9 and TRBJ2-3; TRBD2 matches 9 bases. Looked up from germline, CDR1 is SGDLS and CDR2 is YYNGEE. This CDR3 contains 17 residues. The V segment lost 3 bases and the J segment 8 bases; nucleotides outside the gene matches: 16.

This clone was counted once. For the CDR3, the DNA is TGTGCCAGCAGCGAACAAGCGGGGGGCAGGGCTGGGGCCAACGTCCTGACTTTC. It encodes CASSEQAGGRAGANVLTF. The chain joins TRBV9 to TRBJ2-6, with TRBD2 identical over 9 bases. The CDR3 is made up of 18 amino acids. V shed 3 bases and J 2 bases; nucleotides not matched to a gene: 9. The germline CDR1 and CDR2 sequences are SGDLS and YYNGEE.

The CDR3 loop reads CASSYSRQGTLQYF. The CDR3 DNA follows: TGTGCCAGCAGTTACTCCCGACAGGGGACTCTGCAGTACTTC. The V and J genes are TRBV6-2 or TRBV6-3 and TRBJ2-7, with 8 bases lining up with TRBD1. CDR1 and CDR2 (germline): MNHEY, SVGEGT. The CDR3 sequence is 14 residues long. The V gene end was trimmed by 0 bases and the J gene end by 9 bases; junction bases not matched to a gene: 7.

As regards this clone: The sample carries other DNA sequences with the same CDR3. J is TRBJ2-3 and V is TRBV5-1; 9 positions agree with TRBD2. This CDR3 contains 15 residues. The ends lost 2 bases at V and 6 bases at J; junction bases unmatched: 7. Germline lookup yields CDR1 SGHRS and CDR2 YFSETQ. The CDR3 region has the DNA TGCGCCAGCAGCTTAGCTAGCGGGGCGGGGGATACGCAGTATTTT. It codes for CASSLASGAGDTQYF.

The chain links TRBV5-4 to TRBJ1-2; the match to TRBD1 covers 7 bases. Germline V lookup: CDR1 SGHNT, CDR2 YYREEE (reference sequence). This CDR3 has 14 amino acids. V trimming: 4 bases; J trimming: 5 bases; junction bases outside the gene matches: 8. CDR3 bases: TGTGCCAGCAGCCCACAGGGGTTAGGGTATGGCTACACCTTC. Translating it yields CASSPQGLGYGYTF.

The rearrangement links TRBV28 to TRBJ2-3, with TRBD1 matching over 8 bases. The V gene's germline CDR1 is MDHEN and CDR2 SYDVKM. The CDR3 length is 15 residues. V trimming: 5 bases; J trimming: 5 bases; junction bases outside the gene matches: 9. CDR3 DNA: TGTGCCAGCAGTAACAGGGGGTCGGATATAGATACGCAGTATTTT. Translating gives CASSNRGSDIDTQYF. Full variable domain (remainder filled in from reference TRBV28 and TRBJ2-3): DVKVTQSSRYLVKRTGEKVFLECVQDMDHENMFWYRQDPGLGLRLIYFSYDVKMKEKGDIPEGYSVSREKKERFSLILESASTNQTSMYLCASSNRGSDIDTQYFGPGTRLTVL.

This clone has just one count. The rearrangement joins TRBV24-1 to TRBJ1-2; tentatively, D is TRBD1 (6 bases). Germline assignment: CDR1 KGHDR and CDR2 SFDVKD. The CDR3 contains 14 residues. Deletions cut 5 bases from V and 8 bases from J, with 17 bases between. The CDR3 spells CATSGAPGQKGYTF. The CDR3 DNA follows: TGTGCCACCAGTGGGGCCCCGGGACAAAAGGGCTACACCTTC.

The chain carries TRBV4-1 and TRBJ1-5, with D uncertain. Germline V gene lookup returns CDR1 MGHRA and CDR2 YSYEKL. Trimming shortened V by 1 base and J by 2 bases, and 12 bases separated the two germline ends. The CDR3 loop spans 16 amino acids. Here the CDR3 reads CASSQGGSPRNQPQHF. The CDR3 DNA is TGCGCCAGCAGCCAAGGAGGGTCTCCCCGCAATCAGCCCCAGCATTTT.

V is TRBV28 and J is TRBJ2-7; TRBD1 is a possible D gene (6 bases). From germline, CDR1 is MDHEN and CDR2 SYDVKM. Trimming left V 5 bases short and J 5 bases short, with 16 bases between. This CDR3 is built from 14 residues. CDR3: CASSGGSGPNEQYF. The CDR3 coding sequence is TGTGCCAGCAGTGGGGGCAGTGGACCTAACGAGCAGTACTTC.

The V call is TRBV10-3, the J call TRBJ2-7, with 9 bases that match TRBD1. Germline-derived CDR1 and CDR2 are ENHRY and SYGVKD. The CDR3 runs 14 residues. The V and J ends lost 10 bases and 2 bases, in that order; junction bases with no gene match: 9. The CDR3: CATRRGTGTYEQYF. DNA of the CDR3: TGTGCCACCCGGCGCGGGACAGGGACCTACGAGCAGTACTTC.

V is TRBV4-3 and J is TRBJ2-2; perhaps TRBD1 as D (5 bases). The germline V and J ends were trimmed by 4 bases and 8 bases, with 14 bases remaining between them. The germline CDR1 and CDR2 sequences are LGHNA and YSLEER. The CDR3 extends over 14 amino acids. This CDR3 is CASSLWAGSGELFF. The CDR3 coding sequence is TGCGCCAGCAGCCTATGGGCAGGGTCAGGGGAGCTGTTTTTT.

The V gene is TRBV5-5, the J gene TRBJ2-3; D might be TRBD1 (5 bases). CDR1 is SGHKS and CDR2 is YYEKEE in the germline V gene (reference sequence). This CDR3 is built from 13 residues. V was trimmed by 4 bases and J by 5 bases, leaving 11 bases between them. The CDR3 reads CASSQVRGDTQYF. The CDR3 DNA is TGTGCCAGCAGCCAAGTTAGGGGAGATACGCAGTATTTT.

This clone has only one observation. This chain uses TRBV7-2 with TRBJ2-2; 8 nucleotides line up with TRBD1. The V segment lost 7 bases and the J segment 9 bases; nucleotides outside the gene matches: 7. The CDR3 is 13 amino acids. Germline CDR1 SGHTA, CDR2 FQGNSA. The CDR3 coding sequence is TGTGCCAGCACTCGACAGGGGCGAAGGGAGCTGTTTTTT. This codes for CASTRQGRRELFF.

The V call is TRBV10-2, the J call TRBJ1-3, with D maybe TRBD1 (5 bases). V lost 1 base, J lost 7 bases, and 20 bases lay in between. There are 17 residues in the CDR3. The germline CDR1 and CDR2 sequences are WSHSY and SAAADI. In nucleotides, the CDR3 is TGCGCCAGCAGTGAGTTCCTAAAAAGGGGCTTGGAGAACACCATATATTTT. It yields the protein CASSEFLKRGLENTIYF.

This chain connects TRBV13 to TRBJ2-1; possibly TRBD2 for D (7 bases). Germline-derived CDR1 and CDR2 are PRHDT and FYEKMQ (reference sequence). The ends were cut back, 0 bases at V and 6 bases at J, with 12 bases in the middle. The CDR3 is 15 residues long. CDR3 nucleotide sequence: TGTGCCAGCAGCTTAGGCCGGGGGGCCTTCAATGAGCAGTTCTTC. Amino acid sequence: CASSLGRGAFNEQFF.

This clone showed up just once. The junction departs from germline at one end; a sequencing error may be responsible. This chain links TRBV7-2 with TRBJ1-2; 7 bases line up with TRBD1. Germline V gives CDR1 SGHTA, CDR2 FQGNSA. This CDR3 is 18 amino acids long. CDR3 loop: CASSLGGGGWSTNYGYTF. The CDR3 nucleotides are TGTGCCAGCAGCTTAGGAGGAGGGGGCTGGTCTACTAATTATGGCTACACCTTC.

The V gene is TRBV18, the J gene TRBJ1-2, with a weak D call TRBD1 (6 bases). Trimming shortened V by 3 bases and J by 7 bases, and 9 bases separated the two germline ends. Per germline, CDR1 KGHSH and CDR2 LQKENI. CDR3 length: 12 amino acids. In DNA form, the CDR3 reads TGTGCCAGCTCACCGTCAGGGGTTGGCTACACCTTC. Its protein is CASSPSGVGYTF.

This clone was seen only once. The gene calls are TRBV3-1 (or the pseudogene TRBV3-2) and TRBJ2-1, with TRBD1 identical over 11 bases. V shed 2 bases and J 5 bases; nucleotides not matched to a gene: 8. The CDR3 has 17 amino acids. Germline loops: CDR1 LGHDT, CDR2 YNNKEL (reference sequence). The CDR3 spells CASSQTTPGQGDNEQFF. DNA of the CDR3: TGTGCCAGCAGCCAAACAACGCCGGGACAGGGGGACAATGAGCAGTTCTTC.

The chain joins TRBV29-1 to TRBJ1-2; 8 bases are shared with TRBD1. There are 11 residues in the CDR3. The V gene's germline CDR1 is SQVTM and CDR2 ANQGSEA. After removal of 3 bases from V and 8 bases from J, the junction contained 2 bases not matched to a gene. As DNA, the CDR3 is TGCAGCGTTGAGACAGGGGTAGGCTACACCTTC. Its protein product is CSVETGVGYTF.

In this sample, this clone turned up once. The chain joins TRBV6-5 to TRBJ2-7; tentatively, D is TRBD1 (5 bases). V lost 6 bases and J lost 2, with 11 bases in between. CDR1 and CDR2 from the germline V gene are MNHEY and SVGAGI. This CDR3 spans 13 amino acids. CDR3 in amino acids: CASSLPGTYEQYF. CDR3 bases: TGTGCCAGCAGCCTCCCAGGGACCTACGAGCAGTACTTC.

This chain uses TRBV30 with TRBJ1-1; a possible D gene is TRBD1 (6 bases). CDR1 is GTSNPN and CDR2 is SVGIG in the germline V gene (reference sequence). The CDR3 has 12 amino acids. The V end lost 5 bases, the J end lost 3 bases, and 10 bases lay between the germline ends. CDR3 region: CAWRHRDTEAFF. The CDR3 bases are TGTGCCTGGCGGCACAGGGACACTGAAGCTTTCTTT.

The sample holds one count of this clone. The gene calls are TRBV14 and TRBJ2-7; D perhaps matches TRBD1 (5 bases). V was shortened by 0 bases and J by 3 bases, with 12 bases between the two germline ends. Germline CDR1 reads SGHDN; CDR2 reads FVKESK. The CDR3 has 15 residues. The CDR3 nucleotides read TGTGCCAGCAGCCAAGAAGGGGTATCCTACTACGAGCAGTACTTC. Amino acids: CASSQEGVSYYEQYF.

V is TRBV10-3 and J is TRBJ1-2, with 8 nucleotides matching TRBD1. This CDR3 comprises 16 residues. The V gene's germline CDR1 is ENHRY and CDR2 SYGVKD. Germline trimming cut 0 bases from V and 0 bases from J; bases unmatched to any gene: 3. The CDR3 sequence: CAISESGTGPNYGYTF. CDR3 nucleotides: TGTGCCATCAGTGAGTCGGGGACAGGTCCTAACTATGGCTACACCTTC.